This TCR beta chain was sequenced for a study of CD8 T cells in ankylosing spondylitis. CDR1 and CDR2 from the germline V gene are DFQATT and SNEGSKA (reference sequence). The CDR3 has 17 amino acids. V dropped 6 bases and J dropped 4; count of bases not matched to a gene: 10. Note on this clonotype: As yet, its antigen is unknown.

General observations from the study: Ankylosing spondylitis blood appeared to be characterized by a TCR beta motif of eight or nine highly homologous variants. Disease-associated clonotypes exhibited CD8+ identity and were relatively infrequent in peripheral blood. Prior work had noted some motif variants in reactive arthritis blood and synovial fluid.

One entry per CDR3 protein results from TCRdb running MiXCR on the 5' RACE reads. Of approximately 540,000 distinct CDR3 sequences listed, roughly 13% are singletons. This sequence was found in a male donor with ankylosing spondylitis. The chain has TRBV20-1 and TRBJ2-3, with 16 bases identical to TRBD2. The material sequenced was blood, either unsorted or a sorted T cell fraction (not recorded which). The CDR3, as DNA: TGCAGTGCGCCGGGGACTAGCGGGAGGGCTAACCCAGATACGCAGTATTTT. As protein: CSAPGTSGRANPDTQYF.